This TCR beta chain was retrieved from a study of T cell responses to AZD1222 COVID-19 vaccine. Sequenced by immunoSEQ multiplex PCR; TCRdb stores in-frame clones only, minus some. The sample yields about 120,000 clones, just over 85% seen once. Findings of the study overall: Spike-specific TCR breadth and depth were elevated following two AZD1222 doses. Baseline seropositivity occurred in only six or seven AZD1222 recipients.

On this clone itself: Its antigen is unknown.

This clonotype was sampled from an adult in good health. Sequencing was performed on peripheral blood, taken on day 0 of AZD1222 vaccination.

The CDR3 DNA is TGTGCCAGCAGTATTCGGACCGGGCAAGAGACCCAGTACTTC. Residues: CASSIRTGQETQYF. The chain is built from TRBV5-5 and TRBJ2-5; no reliable D call. The ends were cut back, 5 bases at V and 2 bases at J, with 13 bases in the middle. Germline assignment: CDR1 SGHKS and CDR2 YYEKEE (reference sequence). This CDR3 has 14 amino acids.